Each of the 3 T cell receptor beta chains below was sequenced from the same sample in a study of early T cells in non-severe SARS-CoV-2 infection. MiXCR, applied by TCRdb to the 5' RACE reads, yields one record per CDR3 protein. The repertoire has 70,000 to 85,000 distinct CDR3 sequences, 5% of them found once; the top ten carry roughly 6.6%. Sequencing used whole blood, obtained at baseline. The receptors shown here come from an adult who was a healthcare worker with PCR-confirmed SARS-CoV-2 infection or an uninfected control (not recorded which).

The CDR3 reads CASSSVVGTEAFF. DNA of the CDR3: TGTGCCAGCAGTTCCGTAGTCGGCACTGAAGCTTTCTTT. The chain employs TRBV9 and TRBJ1-1, with D hard to call. CDR3 length equals 13 residues. V lost 5 bases and J lost 4, with 12 bases in between. Germline loops: CDR1 SGDLS, CDR2 YYNGEE.

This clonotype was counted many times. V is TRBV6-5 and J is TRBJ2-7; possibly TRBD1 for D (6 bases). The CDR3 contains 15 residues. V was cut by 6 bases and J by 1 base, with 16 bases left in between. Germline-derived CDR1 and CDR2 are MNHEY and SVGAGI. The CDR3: CASRTTGFGSYEQYF. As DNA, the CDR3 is TGTGCCAGCAGAACAACAGGGTTCGGTTCCTACGAGCAGTACTTC.

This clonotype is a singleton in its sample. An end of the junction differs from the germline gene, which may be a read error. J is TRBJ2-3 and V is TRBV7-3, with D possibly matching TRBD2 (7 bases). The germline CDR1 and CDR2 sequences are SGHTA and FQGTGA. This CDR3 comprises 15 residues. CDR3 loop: CASSPGGHSTDTQNF. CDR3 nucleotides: TGTGCCAGCAGCCCGGGGGGACATAGCACAGATACGCAGAATTTT. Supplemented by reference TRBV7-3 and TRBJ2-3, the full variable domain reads GAGVSQTPSNKVTEKGKYVELRCDPISGHTALYWYRQSLGQGPEFLIYFQGTGAADDSGLPNDRFFAVRPEGSVSTLKIQRTERGDSAVYLCASSPGGHSTDTQNFGPGTRLTVL.